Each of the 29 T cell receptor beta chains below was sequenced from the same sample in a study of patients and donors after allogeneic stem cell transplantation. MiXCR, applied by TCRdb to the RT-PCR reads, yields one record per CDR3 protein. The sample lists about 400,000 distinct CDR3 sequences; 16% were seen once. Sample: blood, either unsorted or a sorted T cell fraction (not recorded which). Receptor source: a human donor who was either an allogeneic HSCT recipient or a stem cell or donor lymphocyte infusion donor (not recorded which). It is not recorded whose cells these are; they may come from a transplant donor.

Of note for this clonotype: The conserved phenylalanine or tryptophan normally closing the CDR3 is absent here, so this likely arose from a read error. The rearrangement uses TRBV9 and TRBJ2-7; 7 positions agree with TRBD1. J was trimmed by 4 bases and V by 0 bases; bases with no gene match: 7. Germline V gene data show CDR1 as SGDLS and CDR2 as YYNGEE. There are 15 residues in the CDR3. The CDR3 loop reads CASSVGTGQKYEQYL. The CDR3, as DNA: TGTGCCAGCAGCGTAGGGACAGGACAAAAATACGAGCAGTACTTA.

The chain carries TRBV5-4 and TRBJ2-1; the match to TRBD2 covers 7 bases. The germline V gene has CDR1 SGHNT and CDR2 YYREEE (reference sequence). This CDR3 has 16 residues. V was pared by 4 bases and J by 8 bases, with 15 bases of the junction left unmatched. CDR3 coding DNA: TGTGCCAGCAGCCCCTCGGGGCTAGCGGACCCTTATGAGCAGTTCTTC. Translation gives CASSPSGLADPYEQFF.

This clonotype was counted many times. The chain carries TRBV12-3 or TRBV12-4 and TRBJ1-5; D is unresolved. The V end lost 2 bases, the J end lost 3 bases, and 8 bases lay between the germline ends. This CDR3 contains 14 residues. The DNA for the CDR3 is TGTGCCAGCAGTTTACGCACCTCCAATCAGCCCCAGCATTTT. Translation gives CASSLRTSNQPQHF.

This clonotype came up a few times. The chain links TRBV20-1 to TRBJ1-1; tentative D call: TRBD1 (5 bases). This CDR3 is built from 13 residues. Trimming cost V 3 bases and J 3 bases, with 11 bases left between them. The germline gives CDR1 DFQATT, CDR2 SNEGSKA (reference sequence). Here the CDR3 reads CSASPGHHTEAFF. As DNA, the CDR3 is TGCAGTGCTAGCCCGGGGCACCACACTGAAGCTTTCTTT.

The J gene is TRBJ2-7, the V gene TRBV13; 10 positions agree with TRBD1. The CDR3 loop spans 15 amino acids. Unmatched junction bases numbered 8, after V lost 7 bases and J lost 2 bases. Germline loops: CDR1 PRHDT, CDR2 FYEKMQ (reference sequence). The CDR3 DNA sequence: TGTGCCAGCACCATCGGGACAGGGGTACCCTACGAGCAGTACTTC. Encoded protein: CASTIGTGVPYEQYF.

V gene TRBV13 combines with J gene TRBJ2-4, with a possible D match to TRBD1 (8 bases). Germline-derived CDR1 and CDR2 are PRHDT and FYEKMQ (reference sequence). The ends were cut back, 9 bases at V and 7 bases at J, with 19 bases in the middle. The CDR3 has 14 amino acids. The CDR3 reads CASGGGQARNIQYF. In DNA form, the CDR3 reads TGTGCCAGTGGGGGGGGACAGGCTAGGAACATTCAGTACTTC.

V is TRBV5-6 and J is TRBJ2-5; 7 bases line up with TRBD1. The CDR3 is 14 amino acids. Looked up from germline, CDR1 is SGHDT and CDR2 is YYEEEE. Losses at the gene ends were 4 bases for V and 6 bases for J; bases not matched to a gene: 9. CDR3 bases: TGTGCCAGCAGCCGTGACAGGGTGCAGAAGACCCAGTACTTC. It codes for CASSRDRVQKTQYF.

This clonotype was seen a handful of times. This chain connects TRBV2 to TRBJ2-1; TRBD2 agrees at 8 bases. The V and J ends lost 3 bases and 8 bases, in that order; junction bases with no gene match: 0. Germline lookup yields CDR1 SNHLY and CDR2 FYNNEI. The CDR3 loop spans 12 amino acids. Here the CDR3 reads CASSDGRDEQFF. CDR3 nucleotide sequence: TGTGCCAGCAGTGACGGGAGGGATGAGCAGTTCTTC.

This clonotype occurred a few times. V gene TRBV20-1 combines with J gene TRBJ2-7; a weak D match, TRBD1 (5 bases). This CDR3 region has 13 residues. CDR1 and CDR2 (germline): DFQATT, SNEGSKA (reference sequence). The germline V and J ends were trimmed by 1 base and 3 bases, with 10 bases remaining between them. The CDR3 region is CSARVGLDYEQYF. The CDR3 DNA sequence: TGCAGTGCTAGAGTGGGGCTTGACTACGAGCAGTACTTC.

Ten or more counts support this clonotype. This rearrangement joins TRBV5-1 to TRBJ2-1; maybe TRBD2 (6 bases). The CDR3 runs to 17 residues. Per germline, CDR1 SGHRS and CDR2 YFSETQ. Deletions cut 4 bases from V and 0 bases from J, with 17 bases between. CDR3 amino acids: CASSGGVGDPSYNEQFF. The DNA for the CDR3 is TGCGCCAGCAGCGGCGGGGTTGGAGACCCCTCCTACAATGAGCAGTTCTTC.

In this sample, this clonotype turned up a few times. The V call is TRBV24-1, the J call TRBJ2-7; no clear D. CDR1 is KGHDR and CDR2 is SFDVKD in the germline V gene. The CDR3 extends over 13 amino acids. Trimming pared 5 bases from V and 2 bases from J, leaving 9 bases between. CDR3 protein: CATSAPPTYEQYF. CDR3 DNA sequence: TGTGCCACCAGTGCCCCCCCCACCTACGAGCAGTACTTC.

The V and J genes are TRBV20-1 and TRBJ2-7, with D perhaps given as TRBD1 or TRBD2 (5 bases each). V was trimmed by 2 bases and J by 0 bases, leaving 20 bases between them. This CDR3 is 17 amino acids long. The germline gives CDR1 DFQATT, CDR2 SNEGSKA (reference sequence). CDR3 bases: TGCAGTGCTAGATGTCCTGTGGGGGACCAGAGCTCCTACGAGCAGTACTTC. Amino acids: CSARCPVGDQSSYEQYF.

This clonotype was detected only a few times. The DNA of the CDR3 is TGCAGTGCTAGAGAACCCTTGACGTATCCTTATGGCTACACCTTC. Its translation is CSAREPLTYPYGYTF. This sequence joins TRBV20-1 and TRBJ1-2; D is ambiguous. Looked up from germline, CDR1 is DFQATT and CDR2 is SNEGSKA (reference sequence). This CDR3 spans 15 amino acids. V was clipped by 0 bases and J by 5 bases, with 16 bases between them.

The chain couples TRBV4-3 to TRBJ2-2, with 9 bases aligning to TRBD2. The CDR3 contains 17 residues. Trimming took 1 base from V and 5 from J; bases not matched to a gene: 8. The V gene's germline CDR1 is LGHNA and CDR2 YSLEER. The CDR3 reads CASSQVSSGALTGELFF. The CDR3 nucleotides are TGCGCCAGCAGCCAAGTGTCTAGCGGGGCCCTAACCGGGGAGCTGTTTTTT.

The CDR3: CASSQSQGANIQYF. The CDR3 region has the DNA TGTGCCAGCTCACAATCTCAGGGGGCAAACATTCAGTACTTC. The rearrangement joins TRBV18 to TRBJ2-4; TRBD1 matches 8 bases. Germline assignment: CDR1 KGHSH and CDR2 LQKENI. V was pared by 4 bases and J by 6 bases, with 5 bases of the junction left unmatched. This CDR3 comprises 14 residues.

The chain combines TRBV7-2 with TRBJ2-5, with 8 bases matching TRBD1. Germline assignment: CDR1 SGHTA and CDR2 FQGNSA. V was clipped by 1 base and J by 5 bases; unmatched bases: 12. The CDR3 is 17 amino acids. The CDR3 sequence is CASSLGAGGLGAETQYF. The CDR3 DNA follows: TGTGCCAGCAGCTTAGGGGCAGGGGGCCTAGGGGCGGAGACCCAGTACTTC.

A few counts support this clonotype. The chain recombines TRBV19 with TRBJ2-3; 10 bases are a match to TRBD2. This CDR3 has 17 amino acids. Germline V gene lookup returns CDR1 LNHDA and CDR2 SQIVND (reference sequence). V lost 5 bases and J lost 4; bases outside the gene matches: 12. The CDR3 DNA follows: TGTGCCAGTAGTCAGAGGTGGGCTAGCGGGAGCCCAGATACGCAGTATTTT. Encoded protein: CASSQRWASGSPDTQYF. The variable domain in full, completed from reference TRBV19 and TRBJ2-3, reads DGGITQSPKYLFRKEGQNVTLSCEQNLNHDAMYWYRQDPGQGLRLIYYSQIVNDFQKGDIAEGYSVSREKKESFPLTVTSAQKNPTAFYLCASSQRWASGSPDTQYFGPGTRLTVL.

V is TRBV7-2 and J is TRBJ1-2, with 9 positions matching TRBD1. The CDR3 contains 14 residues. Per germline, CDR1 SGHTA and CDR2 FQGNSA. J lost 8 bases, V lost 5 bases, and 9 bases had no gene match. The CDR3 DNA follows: TGTGCCAGCAGCCGGGGACAGGGCACATGGGGCTACACCTTC. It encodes CASSRGQGTWGYTF.

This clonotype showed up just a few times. CDR3 loop: CASSHRTGSSSYEQYF. CDR3 sequence (DNA): TGCGCCAGCAGCCACCGGACAGGTTCGAGCTCCTACGAGCAGTACTTC. The chain is built from TRBV4-3 and TRBJ2-7; TRBD1 agrees at 7 bases. The trim removed 3 bases at V and 0 bases at J, leaving 8 bases unmatched. Germline CDR1 and CDR2: LGHNA and YSLEER. The CDR3 has 16 residues.

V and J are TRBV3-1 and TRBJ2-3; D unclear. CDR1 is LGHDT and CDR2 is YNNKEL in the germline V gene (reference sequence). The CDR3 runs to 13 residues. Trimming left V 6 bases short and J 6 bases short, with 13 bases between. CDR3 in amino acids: CASSHFKADTQYF. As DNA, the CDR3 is TGTGCCAGCAGTCACTTCAAAGCGGATACGCAGTATTTT.

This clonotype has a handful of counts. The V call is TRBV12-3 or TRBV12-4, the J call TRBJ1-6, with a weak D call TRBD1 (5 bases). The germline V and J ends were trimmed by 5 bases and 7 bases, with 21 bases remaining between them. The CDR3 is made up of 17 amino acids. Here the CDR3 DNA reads TGTGCCAGCAGTATGCCGGGCCCAGGGCAGAGAAATTCACCCCTCCACTTT. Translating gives CASSMPGPGQRNSPLHF.

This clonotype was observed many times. In DNA, the CDR3 is TGTGCCAGCAGTGAAAGGGGCGGGAACACTGAAGCTTTCTTT. Translation gives CASSERGGNTEAFF. The rearrangement uses TRBV6-1 and TRBJ1-1, with D possibly TRBD1 on 5 matching bases. Germline V gene lookup returns CDR1 MNHNS and CDR2 SASEGT. Between the trimmed V and J ends, which lost 2 bases and 1 base, there was a span of 8 bases. This CDR3 has 14 residues.

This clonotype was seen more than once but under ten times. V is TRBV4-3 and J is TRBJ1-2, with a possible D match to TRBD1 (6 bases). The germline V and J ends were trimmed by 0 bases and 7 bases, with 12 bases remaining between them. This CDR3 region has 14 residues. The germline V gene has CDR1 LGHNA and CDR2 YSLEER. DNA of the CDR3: TGCGCCAGCAGCCAAGAGGTGGGGGCTAGTGGCTACACCTTC. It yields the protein CASSQEVGASGYTF.

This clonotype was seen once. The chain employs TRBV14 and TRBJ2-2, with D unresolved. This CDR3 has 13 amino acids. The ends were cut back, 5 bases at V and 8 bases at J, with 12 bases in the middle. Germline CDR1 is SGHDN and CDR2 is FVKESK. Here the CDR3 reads CASSNGVVGELFF. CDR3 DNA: TGTGCCAGCAGCAACGGTGTGGTTGGGGAGCTGTTTTTT.

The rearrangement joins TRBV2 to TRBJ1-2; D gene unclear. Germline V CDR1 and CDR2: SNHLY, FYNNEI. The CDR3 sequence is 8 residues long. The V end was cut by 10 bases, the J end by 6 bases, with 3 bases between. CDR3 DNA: TGTGCCACTCATGGCTACACCTTC. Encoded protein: CATHGYTF.

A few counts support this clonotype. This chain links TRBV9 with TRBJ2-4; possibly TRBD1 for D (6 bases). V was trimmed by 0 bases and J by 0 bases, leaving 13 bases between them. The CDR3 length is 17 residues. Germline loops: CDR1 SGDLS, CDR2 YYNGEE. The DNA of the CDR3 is TGTGCCAGCAGCGTAGGCCAGGGGCCGCTAGCCAAAAACATTCAGTACTTC. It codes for CASSVGQGPLAKNIQYF.

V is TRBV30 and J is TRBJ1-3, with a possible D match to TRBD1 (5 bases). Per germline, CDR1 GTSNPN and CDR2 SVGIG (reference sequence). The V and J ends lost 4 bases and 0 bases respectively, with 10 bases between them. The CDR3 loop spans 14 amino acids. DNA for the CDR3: TGTGCCTGGACGTCCGGGGGCTCTGGAAACACCATATATTTT. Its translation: CAWTSGGSGNTIYF.

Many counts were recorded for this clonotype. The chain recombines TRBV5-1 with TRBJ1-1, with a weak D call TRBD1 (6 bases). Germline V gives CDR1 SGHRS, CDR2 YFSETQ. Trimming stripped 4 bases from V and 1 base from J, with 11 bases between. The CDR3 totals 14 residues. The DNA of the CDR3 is TGCGCCAGCAGCCGGGGGCCGACGAACACTGAAGCTTTCTTT. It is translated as CASSRGPTNTEAFF. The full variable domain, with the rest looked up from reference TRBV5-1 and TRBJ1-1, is KAGVTQTPRYLIKTRGQQVTLSCSPISGHRSVSWYQQTPGQGLQFLFEYFSETQRNKGNFPGRFSGRQFSNSRSEMNVSTLELGDSALYLCASSRGPTNTEAFFGQGTRLTVV.

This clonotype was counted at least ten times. The CDR3 region has the DNA TGTGCCAGCAGCTTAGGCGGAGCCTTCTTCCAAGAGACCCAGTACTTC. Protein product: CASSLGGAFFQETQYF. The chain employs TRBV11-2 and TRBJ2-5; the D is unclear. Germline-derived CDR1 and CDR2 are SGHAT and FQNNGV. The CDR3 totals 16 residues. Trimming cost V 1 base and J 1 base, with 13 bases left between them.